What follows is one T cell receptor beta chain and its context. The junction departs from germline at one end; a sequencing error may be responsible. The sample comes from a study of blood T cells in healthy people across ages. The individuals who served as donors were healthy Caucasians living in Russia, aged roughly 6 to 100. With a J-beta primer mix and a sample-barcoded 5' primer, a second PCR ran about 7 to 12 cycles. In TCRdb, the 5' RACE reads were re-called with MiXCR into one record per CDR3 protein. The sample contains some 1.4 million distinct CDR3 sequences, roughly 40% of which appear only once. CDR1 is KGHSH, CDR2 LQKENI, per germline. CDR3 length equals 18 residues.

The source is a woman aged 18 to 35 in good health. The genes are TRBV18 and TRBJ1-6, with a possible D match to TRBD1 (5 bases). Sequencing was carried out using blood. The CDR3 sequence: CASTPAVTRDGGGSPLHF. As DNA, the CDR3 is TGTGCCAGCACACCAGCAGTTACCCGGGACGGAGGAGGCTCACCCCTCCACTTT.